This TCR beta chain was retrieved from a study of Ad26.COV2.S vaccination and SARS-CoV-2 variants. Study-wide context: Dosing was one shot or two shots 56 days apart.

Indicated treatment: 15 to 20 received Ad26.COV2.S at low or high dose, single or two shots; roughly five received placebo; per-sample allocation not given. Each sample was drawn 63 days after the first injection (of vaccine or placebo). The vaccine delivered Wuhan-strain SARS-CoV-2 spike through an Ad26 vector. The data were produced by immunoSEQ multiplex PCR, yet TCRdb's version contains in-frame clones alone and is incomplete. The sample holds just under 250,000 clones, approximately 88% seen once. This CDR3 is built from 18 residues. V shed 2 bases and J 1 base; nucleotides not matched to a gene: 7. Germline CDR1 is MDHEN and CDR2 is SYDVKM. A note on this clone: The target antigen is unknown.

Notes on the study in general: From the TCR breadth and depth analyses, total T cell responses may have been underestimated. Reported findings describe substantial breadth in spike-specific CD8+ and CD4+ T cell responses following vaccination.

This clonotype was sampled from a person between 18 and 59 years old who received the Ad26.COV2.S COVID-19 vaccine or a placebo. The source material was peripheral blood, sampled in a trial of Ad26.COV2.S vaccine versus placebo. This rearrangement joins TRBV28 to TRBJ1-6, with 8 positions matching TRBD1. Here the CDR3 DNA reads TGTGCCAGCAGTTTAGGGCAGGGGGCAAGATCCTATAATTCACCCCTCCACTTT. It is translated as CASSLGQGARSYNSPLHF.